Included here is one TCR beta chain sequence, with context. The antigen is not known. V was trimmed by 4 bases and J by 2 bases, leaving 13 bases between them. Germline CDR1 and CDR2: SGHRS and YFSETQ. The CDR3 consists of 15 residues. This sample is part of a study of OX40 agonist ivuxolimab in advanced cancers. Study conclusions and caveats: Partial responders at 0.1-3.0 mg/kg had among the lowest clonal expansion. Among some nonresponders, normalized T-cell clonal expansion was also low.

TCRdb's copy holds only in-frame clones and misses some; the assay was immunoSEQ multiplex PCR. The table shows fewer than 40,000 clones, with roughly 82% occurring only once. Sequencing was performed on CD4+ or CD8+ T cells sorted from blood, taken in a trial of the OX40 agonist ivuxolimab. The chain carries TRBV5-1 and TRBJ2-4; D remains unclear. The sequence derives from an adult with an advanced solid tumor such as melanoma, head and neck, liver or kidney cancer. CDR3 nucleotides: TGCGCCAGCAGCCCCTCGGAACTCCCCAAAAACATTCAGTACTTC. It translates to CASSPSELPKNIQYF.